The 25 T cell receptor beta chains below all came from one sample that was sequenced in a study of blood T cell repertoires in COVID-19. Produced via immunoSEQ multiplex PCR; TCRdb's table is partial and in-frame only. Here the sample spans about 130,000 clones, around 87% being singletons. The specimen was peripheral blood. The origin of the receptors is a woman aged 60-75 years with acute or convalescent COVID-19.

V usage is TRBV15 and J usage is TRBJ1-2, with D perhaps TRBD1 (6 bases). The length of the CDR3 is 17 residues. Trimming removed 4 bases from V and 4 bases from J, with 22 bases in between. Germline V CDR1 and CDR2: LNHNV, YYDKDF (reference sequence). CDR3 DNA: TGTGCCACCAGCATTAAAACAGGGTCTGTTAGGCCCTATGGCTACACCTTC. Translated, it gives CATSIKTGSVRPYGYTF.

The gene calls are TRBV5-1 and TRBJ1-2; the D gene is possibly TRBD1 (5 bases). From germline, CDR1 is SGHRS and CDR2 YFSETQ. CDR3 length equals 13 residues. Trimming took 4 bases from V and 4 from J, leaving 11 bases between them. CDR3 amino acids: CASSPGGGYGYTF. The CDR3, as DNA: TGCGCCAGCAGCCCCGGGGGGGGCTATGGCTACACCTTC.

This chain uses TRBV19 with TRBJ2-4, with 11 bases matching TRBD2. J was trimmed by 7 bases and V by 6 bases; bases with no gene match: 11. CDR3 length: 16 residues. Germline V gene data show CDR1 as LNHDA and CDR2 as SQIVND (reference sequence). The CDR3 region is CASSTSGSPPGNIQYF. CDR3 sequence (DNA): TGTGCCAGTAGCACTAGCGGGAGCCCCCCGGGGAACATTCAGTACTTC.

The CDR3 DNA reads TGTGCCAGCTCACTTACGACAGGGAACTCTGGAAACACCATATATTTT. Translating gives CASSLTTGNSGNTIYF. This sequence joins TRBV18 and TRBJ1-3; 7 bases line up with TRBD1. V shed 4 bases, J shed 0 bases, and the junction held 6 bases outside the gene matches. This CDR3 contains 16 residues. Germline-derived CDR1 and CDR2 are KGHSH and LQKENI.

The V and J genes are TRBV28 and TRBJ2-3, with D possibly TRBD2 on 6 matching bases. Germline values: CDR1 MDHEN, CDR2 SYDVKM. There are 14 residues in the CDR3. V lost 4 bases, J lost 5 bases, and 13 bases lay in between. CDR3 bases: TGTGCCAGCAGTTGGGCGGGAATACAAGATACGCAGTATTTT. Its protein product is CASSWAGIQDTQYF.

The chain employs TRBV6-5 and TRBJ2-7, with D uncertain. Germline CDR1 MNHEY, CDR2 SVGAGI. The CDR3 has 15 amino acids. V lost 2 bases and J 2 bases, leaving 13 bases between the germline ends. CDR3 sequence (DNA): TGTGCCAGCAGTTACGTCGACCGAGGAACCTACGAGCAGTACGTC. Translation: CASSYVDRGTYEQYV.

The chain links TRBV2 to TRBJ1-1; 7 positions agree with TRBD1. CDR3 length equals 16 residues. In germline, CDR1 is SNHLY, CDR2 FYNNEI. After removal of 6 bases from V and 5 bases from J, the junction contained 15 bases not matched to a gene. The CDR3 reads CASRSTTGAALTEAFF. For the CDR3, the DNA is TGTGCCAGCAGATCTACAACAGGGGCTGCGTTAACTGAAGCTTTCTTT.

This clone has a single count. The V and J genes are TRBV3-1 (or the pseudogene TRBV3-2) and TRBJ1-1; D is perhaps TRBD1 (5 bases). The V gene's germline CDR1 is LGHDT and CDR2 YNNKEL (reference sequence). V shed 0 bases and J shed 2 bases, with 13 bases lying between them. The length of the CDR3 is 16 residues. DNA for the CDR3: TGTGCCAGCAGCCAAGATGGGAGGGGCGGTAACACTGAAGCTTTCTTT. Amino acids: CASSQDGRGGNTEAFF.

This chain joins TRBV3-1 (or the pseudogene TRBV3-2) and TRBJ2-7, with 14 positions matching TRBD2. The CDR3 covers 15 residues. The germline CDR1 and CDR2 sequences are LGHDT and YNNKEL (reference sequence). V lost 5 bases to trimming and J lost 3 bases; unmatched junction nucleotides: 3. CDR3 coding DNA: TGTGCCAGCAGCAGAGGGACTAGCGGGAGCTACGAGCAGTACGTC. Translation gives CASSRGTSGSYEQYV.

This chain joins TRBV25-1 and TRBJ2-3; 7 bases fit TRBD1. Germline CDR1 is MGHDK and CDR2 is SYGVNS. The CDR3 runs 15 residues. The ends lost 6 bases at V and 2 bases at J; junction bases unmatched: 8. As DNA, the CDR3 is TGTGCCAGCAGCCTTTTCAGGGGGAACACAGATACGCAGTATTTT. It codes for CASSLFRGNTDTQYF.

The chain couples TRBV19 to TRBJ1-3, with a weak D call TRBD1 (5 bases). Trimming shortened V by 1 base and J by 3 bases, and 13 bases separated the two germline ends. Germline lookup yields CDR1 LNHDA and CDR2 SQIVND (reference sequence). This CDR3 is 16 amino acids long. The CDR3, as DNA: TGTGCCAGTAGTATAGCGACAGCGTTTCGTGGAAACACCATATATTTT. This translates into CASSIATAFRGNTIYF. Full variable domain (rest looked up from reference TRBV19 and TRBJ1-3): DGGITQSPKYLFRKEGQNVTLSCEQNLNHDAMYWYRQDPGQGLRLIYYSQIVNDFQKGDIAEGYSVSREKKESFPLTVTSAQKNPTAFYLCASSIATAFRGNTIYFGEGSWLTVV.

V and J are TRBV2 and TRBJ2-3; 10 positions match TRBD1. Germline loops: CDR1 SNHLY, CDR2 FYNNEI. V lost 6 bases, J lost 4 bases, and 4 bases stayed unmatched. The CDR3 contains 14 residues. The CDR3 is CASRGDRGSDTQYF. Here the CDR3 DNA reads TGTGCCAGCAGGGGGGACAGGGGCTCAGATACGCAGTATTTT.

The CDR3 coding sequence is TGTGCCAGTAGTATAATAGGGGGCAAAGCCAAAAACATTCAGTACTTC. This codes for CASSIIGGKAKNIQYF. The chain has TRBV19 and TRBJ2-4; 7 bases line up with TRBD1. CDR3 length equals 16 residues. V lost 2 bases and J lost 0; bases outside the gene matches: 4. Germline assignment: CDR1 LNHDA and CDR2 SQIVND (reference sequence).

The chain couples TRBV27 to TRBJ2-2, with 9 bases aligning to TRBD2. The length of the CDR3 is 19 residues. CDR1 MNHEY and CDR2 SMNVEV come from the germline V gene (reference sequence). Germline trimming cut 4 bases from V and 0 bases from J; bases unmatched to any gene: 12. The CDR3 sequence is CASSSRGSGGYANTGELFF. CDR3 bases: TGTGCCAGCAGTTCCCGGGGTAGCGGGGGTTACGCGAACACCGGGGAGCTGTTTTTT.

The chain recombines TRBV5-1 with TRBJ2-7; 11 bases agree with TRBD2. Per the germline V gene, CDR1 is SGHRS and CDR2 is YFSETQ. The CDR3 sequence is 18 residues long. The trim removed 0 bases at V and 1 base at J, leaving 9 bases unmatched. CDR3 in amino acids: CASSLAITGTSGSYEQYV. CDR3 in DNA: TGCGCCAGCAGCTTGGCTATAACCGGGACTAGCGGATCCTACGAGCAGTACGTC.

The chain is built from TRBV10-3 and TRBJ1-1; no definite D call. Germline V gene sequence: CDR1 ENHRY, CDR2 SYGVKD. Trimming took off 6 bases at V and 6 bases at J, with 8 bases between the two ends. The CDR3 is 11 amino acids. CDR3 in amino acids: CAISPGSEAFF. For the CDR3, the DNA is TGTGCCATCAGCCCGGGATCTGAAGCTTTCTTT.

CDR3 sequence: CASSLTDNQPQHF. The CDR3 DNA reads as TGTGCCAGCAGCCTGACAGATAATCAGCCCCAGCATTTT. The J gene is TRBJ1-5, the V gene TRBV6-5; the D gene is possibly TRBD1 (5 bases). CDR1 and CDR2 from the germline V gene are MNHEY and SVGAGI. This CDR3 is built from 13 residues. Trimming stripped 6 bases from V and 4 bases from J, with 10 bases between.

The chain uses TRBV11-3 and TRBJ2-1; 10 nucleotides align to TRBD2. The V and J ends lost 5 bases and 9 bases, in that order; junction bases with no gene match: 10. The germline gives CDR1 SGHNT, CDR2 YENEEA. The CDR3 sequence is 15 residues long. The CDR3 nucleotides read TGTGCCAGCAGCGCGGTGCTAGCGGGAGTGAGTGAGCAGTTCTTC. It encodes CASSAVLAGVSEQFF. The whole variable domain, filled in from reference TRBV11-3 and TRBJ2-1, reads EAGVVQSPRYKIIEKKQPVAFWCNPISGHNTLYWYLQNLGQGPELLIRYENEEAVDDSQLPKDRFSAERLKGVDSTLKIQPAELGDSAVYLCASSAVLAGVSEQFFGPGTRLTVL.

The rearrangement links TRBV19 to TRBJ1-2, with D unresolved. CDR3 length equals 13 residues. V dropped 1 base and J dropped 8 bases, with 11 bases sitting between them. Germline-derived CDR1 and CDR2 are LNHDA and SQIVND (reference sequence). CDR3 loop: CASSIVRGFGYTF. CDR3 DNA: TGTGCCAGTAGTATAGTAAGAGGTTTCGGCTACACCTTC.

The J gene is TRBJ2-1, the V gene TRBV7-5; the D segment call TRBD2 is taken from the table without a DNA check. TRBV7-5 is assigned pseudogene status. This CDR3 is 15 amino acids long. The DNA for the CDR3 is TGTGCCAGAAGCTCGGTTCGGGAGGGTAGCAATGAGCAGTTCTTC. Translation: CARSSVREGSNEQFF.

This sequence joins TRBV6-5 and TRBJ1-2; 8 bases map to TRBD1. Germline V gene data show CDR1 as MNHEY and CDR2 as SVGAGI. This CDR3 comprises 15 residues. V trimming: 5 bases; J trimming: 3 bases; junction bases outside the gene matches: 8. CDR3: CASSRGQGRDYGYTF. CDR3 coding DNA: TGTGCCAGCAGTCGCGGACAGGGCAGGGACTATGGCTACACCTTC.

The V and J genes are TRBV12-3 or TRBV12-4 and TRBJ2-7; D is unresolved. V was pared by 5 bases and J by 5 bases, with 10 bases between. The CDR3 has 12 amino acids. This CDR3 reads CASSTIRDEQYF. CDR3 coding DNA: TGTGCCAGCAGTACTATCAGAGACGAGCAGTACTTC.

The CDR3 DNA follows: TGCAGTGCTAGTGCGACTAGCGGGGACTACGAGCAGTACTTC. Protein sequence: CSASATSGDYEQYF. The chain joins TRBV20-1 to TRBJ2-7, with TRBD2 identical over 11 bases. The CDR3 extends over 14 amino acids. Germline CDR1 reads DFQATT; CDR2 reads SNEGSKA (reference sequence). The trim removed 3 bases at V and 3 bases at J, leaving 4 bases unmatched.

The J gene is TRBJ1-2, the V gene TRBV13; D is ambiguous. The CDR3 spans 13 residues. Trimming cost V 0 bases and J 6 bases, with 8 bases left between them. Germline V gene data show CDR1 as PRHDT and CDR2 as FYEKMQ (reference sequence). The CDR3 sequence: CASSLGRSDGYTF. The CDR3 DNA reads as TGTGCCAGCAGCTTAGGTAGGAGCGATGGCTACACCTTC.

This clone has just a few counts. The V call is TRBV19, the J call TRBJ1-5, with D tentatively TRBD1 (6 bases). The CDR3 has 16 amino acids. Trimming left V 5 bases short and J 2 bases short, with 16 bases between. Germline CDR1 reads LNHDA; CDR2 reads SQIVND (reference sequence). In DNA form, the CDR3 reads TGTGCCAGTAGTTTCGGGACATCTGGGGGCAATCAGCCCCAGCATTTT. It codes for CASSFGTSGGNQPQHF.